This T cell receptor beta chain was documented in a study of blood T cells in healthy people across ages. General study results and limits: Versus aged donors, long-lived donors had higher diversity and more naive CD4+ cells.

V was pared by 5 bases and J by 7 bases, with 9 bases of the junction left unmatched. The CDR3 totals 13 residues. Germline V gene lookup returns CDR1 DFQATT and CDR2 SNEGSKA (reference sequence). This clonotype was seen more than once but under ten times. Its specificity is unknown. Then a second PCR, running about 6 to 11 cycles, was carried out with a sample-barcoded 5' primer and a J-beta primer mix. MiXCR, run by TCRdb on the 5' RACE reads, gives a single entry per CDR3 protein. The sample holds roughly 410,000 distinct CDR3 sequences; roughly half are singletons and the top ten take 45% to 60%. Sequencing was carried out using blood. The genes are TRBV20-1 and TRBJ2-7; 9 bases align to TRBD1. The sequence derives from a man aged 55 to 70 in good health. The CDR3 DNA sequence: TGCAGTGCTTCCCCGGACAGGGGAAATGAGCAGTACTTC. Translating gives CSASPDRGNEQYF.